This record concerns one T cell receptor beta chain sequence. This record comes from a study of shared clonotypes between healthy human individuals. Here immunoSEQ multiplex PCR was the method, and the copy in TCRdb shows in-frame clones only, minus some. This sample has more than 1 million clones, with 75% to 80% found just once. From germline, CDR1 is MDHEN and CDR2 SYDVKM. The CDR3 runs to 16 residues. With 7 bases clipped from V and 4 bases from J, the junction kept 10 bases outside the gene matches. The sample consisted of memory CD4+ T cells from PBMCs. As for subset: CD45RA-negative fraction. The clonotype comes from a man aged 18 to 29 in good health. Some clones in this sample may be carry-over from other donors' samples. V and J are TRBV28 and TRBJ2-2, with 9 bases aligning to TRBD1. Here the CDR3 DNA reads TGTGCCAGCACGAGACCACAGGGGGCGACCACCGGGGAGCTGTTTTTT. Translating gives CASTRPQGATTGELFF.